The 30 T cell receptor beta chains reported below all come from one sample, sequenced in a study of cytomegalovirus exposure and HLA in healthy donors. PCR primers comprised 60 Vbeta and 13 Jbeta primers. Some clones are missing from TCRdb's copy, which holds only in-frame ones; the method was immunoSEQ multiplex PCR. The sample gives under 150,000 clones, around 80% of which show up once; 8.8% is in the top ten. Sequences were obtained from PBMCs. These receptors all stem from a woman between 50 and 59 years old in good health and CMV-seropositive.

The chain employs TRBV9 and TRBJ1-1; the D is unclear. The germline CDR1 and CDR2 sequences are SGDLS and YYNGEE. The CDR3 is 14 amino acids. Deletions cut 3 bases from V and 4 bases from J, with 13 bases between. CDR3 nucleotides: TGTGCCAGCAGCGAAGACCCTTCGGGCACTGAAGCTTTCTTT. This encodes CASSEDPSGTEAFF.

V usage is TRBV28 and J usage is TRBJ2-5, with D perhaps matching TRBD1 (6 bases). There are 14 residues in the CDR3. CDR1 and CDR2 from the germline V gene are MDHEN and SYDVKM. V was clipped by 6 bases and J by 5 bases, with 16 bases between them. CDR3 DNA sequence: TGTGCCAGCAGCTCCACAGGGTTTGGGGAGACCCAGTACTTC. Its translation: CASSSTGFGETQYF.

This chain uses TRBV4-2 with TRBJ2-1, with D possibly TRBD1 on 5 matching bases. CDR1 and CDR2 (germline): LGHNA, YNFKEQ. V dropped 0 bases and J dropped 8 bases, with 23 bases sitting between them. The CDR3 has 18 amino acids. The CDR3 spells CASSQDLRQGSLGDEQFF. The CDR3, as DNA: TGTGCCAGCAGCCAAGATCTGCGTCAAGGCTCGTTAGGGGATGAGCAGTTCTTC.

The chain links TRBV4-3 to TRBJ1-1, with 7 bases fitting TRBD1. This CDR3 comprises 17 residues. Germline lookup yields CDR1 LGHNA and CDR2 YSLEER. Trimming cost V 0 bases and J 0 bases; bases outside gene matches: 7. For the CDR3, the DNA is TGCGCCAGCAGCCAAGAATCGGCCGGGACAGTGAACACTGAAGCTTTCTTT. It codes for CASSQESAGTVNTEAFF.

This chain uses TRBV28 with TRBJ1-1, with D tentatively TRBD1 (5 bases). Trimming shortened V by 2 bases and J by 9 bases, and 13 bases separated the two germline ends. CDR3 length: 13 residues. Germline CDR1 and CDR2: MDHEN and SYDVKM. The CDR3 here is CASSLPTQDKAFF. The CDR3 coding sequence is TGTGCCAGCAGTTTACCAACACAGGACAAAGCTTTCTTT.

The chain recombines TRBV19 with TRBJ1-4; 11 bases map to TRBD1. The CDR3 has 16 residues. The germline CDR1 and CDR2 sequences are LNHDA and SQIVND (reference sequence). V lost 5 bases and J lost 8; bases outside the gene matches: 10. Written as DNA, the CDR3 is TGTGCCAGTAGTGCTGGACAGGGGGCGCCAGTAGAAAAACTGTTTTTT. It specifies CASSAGQGAPVEKLFF.

The V gene is TRBV4-1, the J gene TRBJ2-1; D possibly corresponds to TRBD1 (5 bases). Germline-derived CDR1 and CDR2 are MGHRA and YSYEKL. This CDR3 spans 17 amino acids. The V gene lost 0 bases and the J gene lost 2 bases, with 14 bases spanning the gap. CDR3 DNA sequence: TGCGCCAGCAGCCAAGAACGTGACAGCCGGGCCTACAATGAGCAGTTCTTC. It translates to CASSQERDSRAYNEQFF.

V gene TRBV27 combines with J gene TRBJ2-7; TRBD2 might be the D (7 bases). The CDR3 totals 19 residues. Germline CDR1 is MNHEY and CDR2 is SMNVEV (reference sequence). V was clipped by 5 bases and J by 9 bases, with 35 bases between them. CDR3 in amino acids: CASSEGSWGGRRTGSVQYF. The CDR3 region has the DNA TGTGCCAGCAGTGAGGGTAGTTGGGGGGGGCGCAGAACTGGGTCGGTGCAGTACTTC.

The gene calls are TRBV18 and TRBJ1-2, with 8 positions matching TRBD1. The trim removed 2 bases at V and 0 bases at J, leaving 2 bases unmatched. Germline V CDR1 and CDR2: KGHSH, LQKENI. This CDR3 region has 15 residues. The CDR3 DNA is TGTGCCAGCTCACCAGGACAGGGCCCTAACTATGGCTACACCTTC. Encoded protein: CASSPGQGPNYGYTF.

The chain couples TRBV6-4 to TRBJ2-2, with D possibly matching TRBD2 (5 bases). The CDR3 sequence is 14 residues long. Germline V gives CDR1 MRHNA, CDR2 SNTAGT. V lost 5 bases and J 7 bases, leaving 14 bases between the germline ends. CDR3 sequence reads: CASSSYLGGGELFF. DNA for the CDR3: TGTGCCAGCAGTTCTTACCTCGGAGGCGGGGAGCTGTTTTTT.

This sequence joins TRBV9 and TRBJ1-2; 9 bases line up with TRBD1. The CDR3 consists of 14 residues. J was trimmed by 8 bases and V by 4 bases; bases with no gene match: 9. Germline assignment: CDR1 SGDLS and CDR2 YYNGEE. The CDR3: CASSPRTGARGYTF. The CDR3 coding sequence is TGTGCCAGCAGCCCCCGGACAGGGGCCCGCGGCTACACCTTC.

This chain uses TRBV10-3 with TRBJ2-2; the match to TRBD2 covers 7 bases. V shed 4 bases and J 1 base; nucleotides not matched to a gene: 9. Germline-derived CDR1 and CDR2 are ENHRY and SYGVKD. The CDR3 sequence is 17 residues long. The CDR3 protein is CAISGGGQKGNTGELFF. The CDR3 region has the DNA TGTGCCATCAGTGGGGGGGGTCAAAAAGGGAACACCGGGGAGCTGTTTTTT.

This clone showed up just once. The rearrangement uses TRBV2 and TRBJ2-5; TRBD2 matches at 10 bases. Germline CDR1 reads SNHLY; CDR2 reads FYNNEI. The CDR3 has 15 residues. The J segment lost 4 bases and the V segment lost 5 bases, leaving 7 bases of the junction unmatched. CDR3: CASSPWTSGLETQYF. The CDR3 coding sequence is TGTGCCAGCAGTCCCTGGACTAGCGGATTAGAGACCCAGTACTTC. Together with reference TRBV2 and TRBJ2-5, the CDR3 gives the full variable domain: EPEVTQTPSHQVTQMGQEVILRCVPISNHLYFYWYRQILGQKVEFLVSFYNNEISEKSEIFDDQFSVERPDGSNFTLKIRSTKLEDSAMYFCASSPWTSGLETQYFGPGTRLLVL.

The chain employs TRBV4-3 and TRBJ2-6, with D unclear. V was clipped by 4 bases and J by 0 bases, with 7 bases between them. The CDR3 loop spans 15 amino acids. CDR1 and CDR2 (germline): LGHNA, YSLEER. CDR3 bases: TGCGCCAGCAGCCGTGTAGACTCTGGGGCCAACGTCCTGACTTTC. Its protein product is CASSRVDSGANVLTF.

About this clone: This specimen includes other DNA sequences encoding the same CDR3. The chain uses TRBV19 and TRBJ2-5, with 8 bases lining up with TRBD1. V shed 5 bases and J 5 bases; nucleotides not matched to a gene: 10. Germline-derived CDR1 and CDR2 are LNHDA and SQIVND (reference sequence). The CDR3 consists of 15 residues. CDR3 in amino acids: CASSPRPGGEETQYF. The DNA of the CDR3 is TGTGCCAGTAGTCCCAGGCCAGGGGGCGAGGAGACCCAGTACTTC.

The rearrangement joins TRBV15 to TRBJ2-5; tentatively, D is TRBD2 (5 bases). Germline CDR1 is LNHNV and CDR2 is YYDKDF (reference sequence). The CDR3 is 13 residues long. V lost 2 bases, J lost 9 bases, and 13 bases lay in between. CDR3 sequence (DNA): TGTGCCACCAGCAGAACCTCTGAGGAGGCCCAGTACTTC. Encoded protein: CATSRTSEEAQYF.

The CDR3 sequence is CASGLNRGQGDETQYF. The CDR3 coding sequence is TGTGCTAGTGGTTTGAATCGCGGACAGGGGGACGAGACCCAGTACTTC. The chain is built from TRBV12-5 and TRBJ2-5, with 10 bases lining up with TRBD1. Trimming cost V 2 bases and J 5 bases; bases outside gene matches: 8. The germline V gene has CDR1 LGHNT and CDR2 FRNRAP. This CDR3 contains 16 residues.

CDR3 amino acids: CASSSRQGRSPLHF. DNA of the CDR3: TGTGCCAGCAGCTCCCGACAGGGCAGGTCACCCCTCCACTTT. V is TRBV7-2 and J is TRBJ1-6; 7 nucleotides agree with TRBD1. Losses at the gene ends were 4 bases for V and 10 bases for J; bases not matched to a gene: 7. Per the germline V gene, CDR1 is SGHTA and CDR2 is FQGNSA. This CDR3 is 14 amino acids long.

This clone showed up just a few times. This chain connects TRBV7-3 to TRBJ2-1; the match to TRBD2 covers 12 bases. V lost 1 base and J lost 4; bases outside the gene matches: 8. CDR1 is SGHTA, CDR2 FQGTGA, per germline. The CDR3 is 18 residues long. CDR3 nucleotides: TGTGCCAGCAGCTTAATCGCGGCTAGCGGGGGGGATTACAATGAGCAGTTCTTC. Protein product: CASSLIAASGGDYNEQFF.

About this clone: This sample includes further DNA sequences coding for the same CDR3. V gene TRBV5-1 combines with J gene TRBJ2-7; weak D call: TRBD2 (5 bases). Per the germline V gene, CDR1 is SGHRS and CDR2 is YFSETQ. The CDR3 is made up of 14 amino acids. V lost 2 bases, J lost 2 bases, and 11 bases lay in between. CDR3 in DNA: TGCGCCAGCAGCTTAACGACGGGGACCTACGAGCAGTACTTC. It translates to CASSLTTGTYEQYF.

The J gene is TRBJ2-7, the V gene TRBV28; 13 bases line up with TRBD2. V was clipped by 4 bases and J by 2 bases; unmatched bases: 14. The CDR3 length is 19 residues. Germline values: CDR1 MDHEN, CDR2 SYDVKM. DNA for the CDR3: TGTGCCAGCAGTTCCCCTCGTGGAACTAGCGGGGGGGCACCCTACGAGCAGTACTTC. This encodes CASSSPRGTSGGAPYEQYF. The whole variable domain, remainder taken from reference TRBV28 and TRBJ2-7, is DVKVTQSSRYLVKRTGEKVFLECVQDMDHENMFWYRQDPGLGLRLIYFSYDVKMKEKGDIPEGYSVSREKKERFSLILESASTNQTSMYLCASSSPRGTSGGAPYEQYFGPGTRLTVT.

The chain carries TRBV13 and TRBJ2-5; no firm D call. Germline lookup yields CDR1 PRHDT and CDR2 FYEKMQ (reference sequence). The CDR3 is 13 residues long. Trimming cost V 6 bases and J 7 bases, with 15 bases left between them. The CDR3 protein is CASSQAPEGTQYF. The CDR3, as DNA: TGTGCCAGCAGTCAGGCCCCCGAAGGGACCCAGTACTTC.

This clone occurred once. This chain joins TRBV19 and TRBJ1-1; TRBD1 matches at 7 bases. V was clipped by 5 bases and J by 5 bases; unmatched bases: 5. Germline V lookup: CDR1 LNHDA, CDR2 SQIVND (reference sequence). The CDR3 covers 13 residues. The DNA for the CDR3 is TGTGCCAGTAGTGGACAGGTGGGGACTGAAGCTTTCTTT. It codes for CASSGQVGTEAFF. Drawing the rest from reference TRBV19 and TRBJ1-1, the complete variable domain is DGGITQSPKYLFRKEGQNVTLSCEQNLNHDAMYWYRQDPGQGLRLIYYSQIVNDFQKGDIAEGYSVSREKKESFPLTVTSAQKNPTAFYLCASSGQVGTEAFFGQGTRLTVV.

The CDR3 here is CATKGTALFSGANVLTF. The CDR3 coding sequence is TGTGCCACCAAGGGGACAGCTCTTTTTTCTGGGGCCAACGTCCTGACTTTC. V usage is TRBV28 and J usage is TRBJ2-6; 7 nucleotides align to TRBD1. With V trimmed by 10 bases and J by 1 base, 13 bases remained unmatched. Germline V gene data show CDR1 as MDHEN and CDR2 as SYDVKM. The length of the CDR3 is 17 residues.

The sample holds one count of this clone. The same CDR3 also results from other DNA sequences found in this sample. V and J are TRBV9 and TRBJ2-1, with D hard to call. The V gene's germline CDR1 is SGDLS and CDR2 YYNGEE. Trimming cost V 0 bases and J 3 bases, with 7 bases left between them. The CDR3 length is 14 residues. The CDR3 is CASSVGPDYNEQFF. CDR3 in DNA: TGTGCCAGCAGCGTAGGTCCAGACTACAATGAGCAGTTCTTC.

The chain employs TRBV7-8 and TRBJ1-2; no clear D. The length of the CDR3 is 13 residues. CDR1 and CDR2 (germline): SGHVS, FQNEAQ. Trimming left V 4 bases short and J 4 bases short, with 10 bases between. CDR3 residues: CASSYLNRYGYTF. As DNA, the CDR3 is TGTGCCAGCAGCTACTTAAACCGCTATGGCTACACCTTC.

Only one count was recorded for this clone. The chain combines TRBV28 with TRBJ2-3, with D possibly TRBD2 on 5 matching bases. Germline V lookup: CDR1 MDHEN, CDR2 SYDVKM. V lost 6 bases, J lost 6 bases, and 22 bases lay in between. This CDR3 spans 16 amino acids. The CDR3 is CASRSAGLPLGDTQYF. The CDR3 DNA reads as TGTGCCAGCAGGTCCGCGGGCCTCCCACTTGGGGATACGCAGTATTTT.

The chain uses TRBV18 and TRBJ2-7; the match to TRBD1 covers 8 bases. Trimming took 2 bases from V and 3 from J; bases not matched to a gene: 6. CDR3 length equals 15 residues. Germline lookup yields CDR1 KGHSH and CDR2 LQKENI. CDR3 in amino acids: CASSPGQGAVYEQYF. CDR3 sequence (DNA): TGTGCCAGCTCACCAGGCCAGGGGGCCGTCTACGAGCAGTACTTC.

The rearrangement joins TRBV10-3 to TRBJ1-2, with a weak D call TRBD1 (6 bases). Trimming took 6 bases from V and 2 from J, leaving 13 bases between them. The CDR3 is made up of 14 amino acids. Germline V lookup: CDR1 ENHRY, CDR2 SYGVKD. CDR3 sequence (DNA): TGTGCCATCAGGAGGACAGAGAGAAACTATGGCTACACCTTC. This encodes CAIRRTERNYGYTF.

The chain employs TRBV5-4 and TRBJ1-2; TRBD1 might be the D (5 bases). Germline CDR1 is SGHNT and CDR2 is YYREEE (reference sequence). Between the trimmed V and J ends, which lost 4 bases and 5 bases, there was a span of 9 bases. The CDR3 is 12 residues long. In DNA form, the CDR3 reads TGTGCCAGCAGCCGGGGGGGATATGGCTACACCTTC. Residues: CASSRGGYGYTF.